The 15 T cell receptor beta chains given below trace back to one sample, sequenced in a study of blood T cell repertoires in COVID-19. Repertoires were generated with immunoSEQ multiplex PCR, while TCRdb's copy carries only in-frame clones and drops some. This sample has about 270,000 clones; 80% to 90% occur once, and the top ten carry 2.4%. The sequenced sample was PBMCs or T cells enriched from blood (not recorded which). These receptor sequences come from a woman aged 18-29 years who had recovered from COVID-19.

The chain links TRBV7-2 to TRBJ2-1; possible D gene TRBD2, 5 bases. Trimming removed 5 bases at V and 8 bases at J, with 28 bases between. CDR1 is SGHTA and CDR2 is FQGNSA in the germline V gene. The CDR3 covers 18 residues. The DNA for the CDR3 is TGTGCCAGCAGCCCTCGGGGTTTAGGGCGCCTTAAGGGTCATGAGCAGTTCTTC. Its translation: CASSPRGLGRLKGHEQFF.

The rearrangement links TRBV10-3 to TRBJ1-2, with 7 bases that match TRBD1. The length of the CDR3 is 13 residues. The ends lost 6 bases at V and 7 bases at J; junction bases unmatched: 8. Per the germline V gene, CDR1 is ENHRY and CDR2 is SYGVKD. The CDR3 region is CAISPDRDLGYTF. The CDR3 DNA reads as TGTGCCATCAGCCCCGACAGGGACCTTGGCTACACCTTC.

CDR3 residues: CSVGAGTSYEQYF. The CDR3 DNA is TGCAGCGTTGGGGCGGGGACCTCCTACGAGCAGTACTTC. The chain combines TRBV29-1 with TRBJ2-7; D perhaps matches TRBD2 (6 bases). This CDR3 contains 13 residues. V dropped 4 bases and J dropped 0 bases, with 10 bases sitting between them. In germline, CDR1 is SQVTM, CDR2 ANQGSEA.

The chain employs TRBV5-4 and TRBJ2-5; TRBD2 matches at 7 bases. This CDR3 is 14 amino acids long. With 5 bases clipped from V and 4 bases from J, the junction kept 8 bases outside the gene matches. Germline assignment: CDR1 SGHNT and CDR2 YYREEE (reference sequence). CDR3 in amino acids: CASRGDPGGETQYF. CDR3 bases: TGTGCCAGCAGGGGAGACCCGGGGGGAGAGACCCAGTACTTC.

This sequence joins TRBV7-8 and TRBJ1-1; possibly TRBD1 for D (5 bases). The CDR3 contains 14 residues. V was cut by 0 bases and J by 4 bases, with 9 bases left in between. Germline values: CDR1 SGHVS, CDR2 FQNEAQ. The CDR3 is CASSLAEGPTEAFF. Written as DNA, the CDR3 is TGTGCCAGCAGCTTAGCGGAGGGGCCCACTGAAGCTTTCTTT.

The rearrangement links TRBV11-3 to TRBJ2-1; 11 bases align to TRBD2. The CDR3 has 15 residues. The J segment lost 6 bases and the V segment lost 5 bases, leaving 6 bases of the junction unmatched. CDR1 and CDR2 from the germline V gene are SGHNT and YENEEA. The CDR3 protein is CASSRGGTSGNEQFF. The CDR3 DNA sequence: TGTGCCAGCAGCCGGGGGGGGACTAGCGGCAATGAGCAGTTCTTC.

This chain joins TRBV5-1 and TRBJ1-1, with 9 bases fitting TRBD1. Trimming cost V 1 base and J 5 bases; bases outside gene matches: 6. This CDR3 has 15 residues. From germline, CDR1 is SGHRS and CDR2 YFSETQ. The CDR3 loop reads CASSLKGDRETEAFF. The CDR3 DNA reads as TGCGCCAGCAGCTTGAAGGGGGACAGGGAGACTGAAGCTTTCTTT.

V and J are TRBV6-1 and TRBJ2-7; 7 bases match TRBD2. V trimming: 6 bases; J trimming: 4 bases; junction bases outside the gene matches: 6. CDR1 MNHNS and CDR2 SASEGT come from the germline V gene. The CDR3 loop spans 13 amino acids. The CDR3 reads CASRGGLGYEQYF. DNA for the CDR3: TGTGCCAGCAGGGGAGGACTAGGGTACGAGCAGTACTTC.

The V and J genes are TRBV5-1 and TRBJ1-1; 8 bases are a match to TRBD1. Germline V gene lookup returns CDR1 SGHRS and CDR2 YFSETQ. This CDR3 is built from 16 residues. V trimming: 3 bases; J trimming: 0 bases; junction bases outside the gene matches: 7. The CDR3 is CASSSSTGAMNTEAFF. The CDR3 coding sequence is TGCGCCAGCAGCTCCTCGACAGGGGCAATGAACACTGAAGCTTTCTTT.

The genes are TRBV30 and TRBJ2-5, with D possibly matching TRBD2 (5 bases). With 6 bases removed from V and 1 base from J, the gap between germline ends came to 12 bases. The CDR3 loop spans 13 amino acids. CDR1 GTSNPN and CDR2 SVGIG come from the germline V gene (reference sequence). CDR3 amino acids: CACWSGAQETQYF. As DNA, the CDR3 is TGTGCCTGTTGGAGCGGCGCCCAAGAGACCCAGTACTTC.

A single count supports this clone. The chain employs TRBV5-1 and TRBJ1-4; TRBD1 matches at 7 bases. With V trimmed by 4 bases and J by 8 bases, 8 bases remained unmatched. Germline V lookup: CDR1 SGHRS, CDR2 YFSETQ. The length of the CDR3 is 14 residues. CDR3 in DNA: TGCGCCAGCAGCCAGGGACAGTCTGCCGAAAAACTGTTTTTT. It encodes CASSQGQSAEKLFF.

The chain combines TRBV6-5 with TRBJ2-1; D is possibly TRBD1 (5 bases). Germline V gives CDR1 MNHEY, CDR2 SVGAGI. Deletions cut 11 bases from V and 3 bases from J, with 11 bases between. This CDR3 comprises 12 residues. The CDR3 DNA follows: TGTGCCGTCAGGGCTATCTACAATGAGCAGTTCTTC. Protein sequence: CAVRAIYNEQFF.

The genes are TRBV9 and TRBJ1-1; D possibly corresponds to TRBD1 (5 bases). Trimming cost V 6 bases and J 5 bases, with 17 bases left between them. CDR1 and CDR2 (germline): SGDLS, YYNGEE. CDR3 length equals 14 residues. As DNA, the CDR3 is TGTGCCAGCACCACGACCCCAGGGAGGACTGAAGCTTTCTTT. This codes for CASTTTPGRTEAFF.

The rearrangement links TRBV6-1 to TRBJ1-2; no firm D call. The germline CDR1 and CDR2 sequences are MNHNS and SASEGT. The germline V and J ends were trimmed by 2 bases and 2 bases, with 9 bases remaining between them. There are 14 residues in the CDR3. The CDR3 DNA follows: TGTGCCAGCAGTGAACCGGGTCTAAACTATGGCTACACCTTC. Its translation: CASSEPGLNYGYTF.

The chain carries TRBV24-1 and TRBJ2-1, with 10 bases that match TRBD1. Unmatched junction bases numbered 8, after V lost 5 bases and J lost 14 bases. The CDR3 spans 13 residues. In germline, CDR1 is KGHDR, CDR2 SFDVKD. CDR3 sequence: CATSVPGQGIEFF. CDR3 nucleotide sequence: TGTGCCACCAGTGTTCCGGGACAGGGGATTGAGTTCTTC.